This TCR beta chain comes out of a study of blood T cell repertoires in COVID-19. Study information: Collection of acute and convalescent COVID-19 samples took place in the United States, Italy and Spain. T cells, B-cell-depleted T cells, or PBMCs supplied cDNA or gDNA.

CDR3 length: 14 residues. The germline gives CDR1 KGHSH, CDR2 LQKENI. The V end lost 5 bases, the J end lost 4 bases, and 12 bases lay between the germline ends. Authors' analysis steps: The authors estimated nucleated cell counts from reference gene primer amplification. Produced via immunoSEQ multiplex PCR; TCRdb's table is partial and in-frame only. V and J calls and clone size are those listed in that table; D and trimming were worked out from the DNA. The table lists some 260,000 clones, around 88% of them singletons. This clonotype was obtained from an elderly man with acute or convalescent COVID-19. The specimen sequenced was peripheral blood. The V call is TRBV18, the J call TRBJ1-5, with unresolved D. The CDR3 nucleotides read TGTGCCAGCTCATCCCAGGCGATGAATCAGCCCCAGCATTTT. Protein sequence: CASSSQAMNQPQHF.